This T cell receptor beta chain was identified during a study of shared clonotypes between healthy human individuals. In regard to this clone: The antigen is not known.

Trimming at V came to 1 base and at J to 5 bases, leaving 6 bases not matched to a gene. Germline values: CDR1 SQVTM, CDR2 ANQGSEA. The CDR3 length is 15 residues. Findings and limits, study-wide: A reduction in generation probabilities was seen for non-shared clonotypes relative to those shared by all four donors.

Researchers ran the assay at a deep level. Produced via immunoSEQ multiplex PCR; TCRdb's table is partial and in-frame only. Among 1.5 million to 2.5 million clones listed, around 96% were seen once. Naive CD8 cells were CD45RO-negative, positively selected for CCR7, excluding terminally differentiated effector memory CD45RA+ cells. The rearrangement joins TRBV29-1 to TRBJ2-1, with 9 bases matching TRBD2. The sample was naive CD8+ T cells sorted from blood. The TCR comes from a man aged 18 to 30 in good health. The CDR3 is CSVEALAGFNNEQFF. CDR3 DNA: TGCAGCGTTGAAGCGCTAGCGGGATTCAACAATGAGCAGTTCTTC.